This is a list of T cell receptor beta chains from one sample in a study of cytomegalovirus exposure and HLA in healthy donors. Sequencing was performed with immunoSEQ multiplex PCR; in TCRdb, only in-frame clones are kept and a portion is missing. This sample has nearly 200,000 clones, with approximately 82% found just once. Specimen: PBMCs. Source of these receptors: a woman aged 25 to 39 in good health and CMV-seropositive. Both conserved end residues are part of each CDR3.

v_call: TRBV9; cdr3_aa: CASSLAGGYEQFF
v_call: TRBV12-2; cdr3_aa: CASRLGGSGLIAGTYNEQFF
v_call: TRBV6-1; cdr3_aa: CASTPLGEGGYTF
v_call: TRBV11-3; cdr3_aa: CASSLTENTEAFF
v_call: TRBV4-2; cdr3_aa: CASSPVKGRGSEQFF
v_call: TRBV5-1; cdr3_aa: CASSLGQELYGYTF
v_call: TRBV2; cdr3_aa: CASSERLHHYEQYF
v_call: TRBV19; cdr3_aa: CASTPGGRLTGNQPQHF
v_call: TRBV6-1; cdr3_aa: CASRVPGSRELFF
v_call: TRBV30; cdr3_aa: CAWTAGGALGYTF
v_call: TRBV7-9; cdr3_aa: CASSLAPGEQFF
v_call: TRBV4-2; cdr3_aa: CASSQGDRFSGNTIYF
v_call: TRBV6-1; cdr3_aa: CASSAENQPQHF
v_call: TRBV11-2; cdr3_aa: CASSLPGNKLFF
v_call: TRBV28; cdr3_aa: CASNPSTGTEAFF
v_call: TRBV5-5; cdr3_aa: CASSLGNFRQGVYGTQYF
v_call: TRBV6-5; cdr3_aa: CASSSGRREAYEQYF
v_call: TRBV15; cdr3_aa: CATSRERTSGAYEQYF
v_call: TRBV5-1; cdr3_aa: CASSLTGGVYGYTF
v_call: TRBV11-2; cdr3_aa: CASSLGNRINTEAFF
v_call: TRBV15; cdr3_aa: CATSSPRRGSRTEAFF
v_call: TRBV28; cdr3_aa: CASSLVGGETQYF
v_call: TRBV2; cdr3_aa: CARDRDSLTDTQYF
v_call: TRBV6-1; cdr3_aa: CASRLQFSYNEQFF
v_call: TRBV5-8; cdr3_aa: CASSFSSPDYGYTF
v_call: TRBV2; cdr3_aa: CASRVAGGKTDTQYF
v_call: TRBV27; cdr3_aa: CASSPTGGLRGYTF
v_call: TRBV27; cdr3_aa: CASSPAGYTSSNQPQHF
v_call: TRBV30; cdr3_aa: CAWSVLAYNEQFF
v_call: TRBV6-5; cdr3_aa: CASSSVGGGAFF
v_call: TRBV6-1; cdr3_aa: CATAGLAGAYEQYF
v_call: TRBV5-1; cdr3_aa: CASSSEGTRGSDEQFF
v_call: TRBV27; cdr3_aa: CASSLSANRETQYF
v_call: TRBV7-9; cdr3_aa: CASASSGANVLTF
v_call: TRBV25-1; cdr3_aa: CAGKIECTGELFF
v_call: TRBV15; cdr3_aa: CATSRAGGASGYTF
v_call: TRBV6-1; cdr3_aa: CARRGRARGVDEQYF
v_call: TRBV18; cdr3_aa: CASSPYRVPSPSSTGELFF
v_call: TRBV11-2; cdr3_aa: CASSLAGIYEQYF
v_call: TRBV6-5; cdr3_aa: CASSRGKDTGELFF
v_call: TRBV27; cdr3_aa: CASSTIQGAGDNTEAFF
v_call: TRBV6-1; cdr3_aa: CASSEGGQALGETQYF
v_call: TRBV4-1; cdr3_aa: CASSSDRGWYEQYF
v_call: TRBV6-1; cdr3_aa: CASATPGYREQYF
v_call: TRBV29-1; cdr3_aa: CSGGGAVGEQFF
v_call: TRBV19; cdr3_aa: CASSTRQVELFF
v_call: TRBV27; cdr3_aa: CASSLSGHLRYEQYF
v_call: TRBV2; cdr3_aa: CASSGDRSNYGYTF
v_call: TRBV27; cdr3_aa: CASGERNQPQHF
v_call: TRBV7-7; cdr3_aa: CASSPGTGSSYEQYF